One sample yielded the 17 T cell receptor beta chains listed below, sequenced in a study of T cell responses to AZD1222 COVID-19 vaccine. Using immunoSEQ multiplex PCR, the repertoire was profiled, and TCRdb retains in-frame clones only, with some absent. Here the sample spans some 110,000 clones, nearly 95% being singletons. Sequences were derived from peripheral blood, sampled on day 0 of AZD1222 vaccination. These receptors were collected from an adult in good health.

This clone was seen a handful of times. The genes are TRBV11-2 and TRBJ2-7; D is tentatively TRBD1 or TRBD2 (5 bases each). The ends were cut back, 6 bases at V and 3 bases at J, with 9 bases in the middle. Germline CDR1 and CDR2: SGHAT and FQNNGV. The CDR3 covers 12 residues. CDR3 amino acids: CASRGVGYEQYF. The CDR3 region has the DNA TGTGCCAGCAGGGGGGTAGGCTACGAGCAGTACTTC.

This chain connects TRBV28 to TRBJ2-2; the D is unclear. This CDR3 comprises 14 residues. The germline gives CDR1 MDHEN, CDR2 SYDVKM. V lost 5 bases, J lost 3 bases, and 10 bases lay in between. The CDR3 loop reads CASSSPSDTGELFF. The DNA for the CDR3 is TGTGCCAGCAGTAGCCCGTCGGACACCGGGGAGCTGTTTTTT.

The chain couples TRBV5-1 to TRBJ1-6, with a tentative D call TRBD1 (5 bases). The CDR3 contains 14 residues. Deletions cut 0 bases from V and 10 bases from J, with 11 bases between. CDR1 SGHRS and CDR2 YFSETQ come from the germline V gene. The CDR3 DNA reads TGCGCCAGCAGCTTGGAAGGGGTAGGCTCACCCCTCCACTTT. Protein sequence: CASSLEGVGSPLHF.

The CDR3 here is CASSLGLAGLHTNTGELFF. In DNA, the CDR3 is TGTGCCAGCAGCTTGGGGCTAGCGGGCCTCCACACGAACACCGGGGAGCTGTTTTTT. The chain is built from TRBV5-4 and TRBJ2-2; 8 bases align to TRBD2. There are 19 residues in the CDR3. After removal of 0 bases from V and 0 bases from J, the junction contained 10 bases not matched to a gene. CDR1 and CDR2 from the germline V gene are SGHNT and YYREEE (reference sequence).

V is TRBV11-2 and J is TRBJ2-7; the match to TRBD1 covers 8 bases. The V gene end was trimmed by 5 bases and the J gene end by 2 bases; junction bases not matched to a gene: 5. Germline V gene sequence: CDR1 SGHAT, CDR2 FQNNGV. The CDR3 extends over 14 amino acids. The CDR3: CASSVTGGTYEQYF. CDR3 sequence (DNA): TGTGCCAGCAGCGTAACAGGGGGGACCTACGAGCAGTACTTC.

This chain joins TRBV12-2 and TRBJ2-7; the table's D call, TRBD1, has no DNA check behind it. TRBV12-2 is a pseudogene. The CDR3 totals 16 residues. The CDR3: CASRFPTDSSIYEQYF. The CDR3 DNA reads TGTGCAAGTCGCTTCCCAACGGACAGTTCAATCTACGAGCAGTACTTC.

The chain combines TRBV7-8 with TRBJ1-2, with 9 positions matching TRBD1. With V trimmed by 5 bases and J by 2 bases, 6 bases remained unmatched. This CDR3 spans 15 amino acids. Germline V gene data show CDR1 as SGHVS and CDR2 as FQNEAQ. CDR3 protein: CASSLEQGANYGYTF. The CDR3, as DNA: TGTGCCAGCAGCCTAGAACAGGGGGCGAACTATGGCTACACCTTC. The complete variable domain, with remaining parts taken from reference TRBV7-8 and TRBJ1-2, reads GAGVSQSPRYKVAKRGQDVALRCDPISGHVSLFWYQQALGQGPEFLTYFQNEAQLDKSGLPSDRFFAERPEGSVSTLKIQRTQQEDSAVYLCASSLEQGANYGYTFGSGTRLTVV.

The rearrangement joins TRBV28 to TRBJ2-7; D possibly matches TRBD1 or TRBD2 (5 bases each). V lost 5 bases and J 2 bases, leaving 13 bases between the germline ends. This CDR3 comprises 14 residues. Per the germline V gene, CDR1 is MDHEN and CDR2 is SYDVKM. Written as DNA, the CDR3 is TGTGCCAGCAGTCCCTGGGACGGAGCCTACGAGCAGTACTTC. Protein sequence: CASSPWDGAYEQYF. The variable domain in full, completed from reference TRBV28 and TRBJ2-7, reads DVKVTQSSRYLVKRTGEKVFLECVQDMDHENMFWYRQDPGLGLRLIYFSYDVKMKEKGDIPEGYSVSREKKERFSLILESASTNQTSMYLCASSPWDGAYEQYFGPGTRLTVT.

The CDR3 DNA follows: TGTGCCAGCAGTTCTTTGGAAGCGGCTAACTATGGCTACACCTTC. Amino acid sequence: CASSSLEAANYGYTF. The chain couples TRBV27 to TRBJ1-2; the D is unclear. V was trimmed by 4 bases and J by 0 bases, leaving 12 bases between them. The germline gives CDR1 MNHEY, CDR2 SMNVEV (reference sequence). The CDR3 runs to 15 residues.

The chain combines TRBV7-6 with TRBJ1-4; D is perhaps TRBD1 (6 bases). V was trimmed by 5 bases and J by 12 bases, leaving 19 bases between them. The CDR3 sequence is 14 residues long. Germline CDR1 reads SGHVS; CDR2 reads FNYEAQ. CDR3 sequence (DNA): TGTGCCAGCAGCCGGGGGGCGGGGAAAAGGGAACTGTTTTTT. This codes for CASSRGAGKRELFF.

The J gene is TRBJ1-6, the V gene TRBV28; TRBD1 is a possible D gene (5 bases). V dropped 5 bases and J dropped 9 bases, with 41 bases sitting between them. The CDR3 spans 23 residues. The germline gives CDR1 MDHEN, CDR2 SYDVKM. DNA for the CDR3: TGTGCCAGCAGTATACACCCAGCCCGCCAAATCTGGGGCGCGACTAGGCGGCGTTCACCCCTCCACTTT. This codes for CASSIHPARQIWGATRRRSPLHF.

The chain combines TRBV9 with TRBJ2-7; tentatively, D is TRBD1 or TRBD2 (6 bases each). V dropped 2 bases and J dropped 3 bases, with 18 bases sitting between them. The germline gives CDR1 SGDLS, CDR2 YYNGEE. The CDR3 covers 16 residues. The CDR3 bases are TGTGCCAGCAGCGTCTTTCCGAGCGGAGGGGGCTACGAGCAGTACTTC. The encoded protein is CASSVFPSGGGYEQYF.

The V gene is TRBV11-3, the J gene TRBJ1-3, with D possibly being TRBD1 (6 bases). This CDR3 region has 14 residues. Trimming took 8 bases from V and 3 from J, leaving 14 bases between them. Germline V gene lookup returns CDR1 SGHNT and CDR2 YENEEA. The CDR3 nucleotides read TGTGCCAGCCGCTATGGGACAATTGGAAACACCATATATTTT. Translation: CASRYGTIGNTIYF.

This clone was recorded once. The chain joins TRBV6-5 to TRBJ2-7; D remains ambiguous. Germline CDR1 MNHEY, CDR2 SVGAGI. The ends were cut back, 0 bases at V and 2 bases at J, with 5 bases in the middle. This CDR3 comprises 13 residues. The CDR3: CASSYSRTYEQYF. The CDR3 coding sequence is TGTGCCAGCAGTTACTCGAGGACCTACGAGCAGTACTTC.

As DNA, the CDR3 is TGTGCCAGCAGCGGACAGGGAAGGAGTAACGATAATTCACCCCTCCACTTT. Protein: CASSGQGRSNDNSPLHF. The rearrangement links TRBV21-1 to TRBJ1-6; the table's D call of TRBD1 was not tested on the DNA. TRBV21-1 is deemed a pseudogene. This CDR3 spans 17 amino acids.

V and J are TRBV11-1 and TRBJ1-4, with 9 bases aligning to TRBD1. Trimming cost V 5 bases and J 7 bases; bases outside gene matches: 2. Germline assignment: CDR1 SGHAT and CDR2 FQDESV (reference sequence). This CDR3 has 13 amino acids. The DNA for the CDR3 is TGTGCCAGCAGCCTGGGACAGGGTGAAAAACTGTTTTTT. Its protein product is CASSLGQGEKLFF.

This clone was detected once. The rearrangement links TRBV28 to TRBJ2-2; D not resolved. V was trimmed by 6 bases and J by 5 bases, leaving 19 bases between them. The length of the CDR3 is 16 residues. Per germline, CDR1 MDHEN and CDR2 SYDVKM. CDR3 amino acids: CASSPATSRRTGELFF. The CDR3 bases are TGTGCCAGCAGCCCTGCGACGAGTCGAAGAACCGGGGAGCTGTTTTTT. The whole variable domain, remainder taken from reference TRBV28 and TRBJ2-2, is DVKVTQSSRYLVKRTGEKVFLECVQDMDHENMFWYRQDPGLGLRLIYFSYDVKMKEKGDIPEGYSVSREKKERFSLILESASTNQTSMYLCASSPATSRRTGELFFGEGSRLTVL.